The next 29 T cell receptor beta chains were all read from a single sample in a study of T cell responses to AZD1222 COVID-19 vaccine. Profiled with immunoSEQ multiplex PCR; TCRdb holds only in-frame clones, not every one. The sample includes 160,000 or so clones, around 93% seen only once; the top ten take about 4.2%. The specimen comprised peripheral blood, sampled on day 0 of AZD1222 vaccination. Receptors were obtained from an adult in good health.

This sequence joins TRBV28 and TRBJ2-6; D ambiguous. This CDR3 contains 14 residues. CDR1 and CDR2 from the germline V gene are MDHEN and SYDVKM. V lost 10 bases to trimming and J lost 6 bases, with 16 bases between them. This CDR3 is CATHTTFEANVLTF. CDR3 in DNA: TGTGCCACTCACACGACATTCGAGGCCAACGTCCTGACTTTC.

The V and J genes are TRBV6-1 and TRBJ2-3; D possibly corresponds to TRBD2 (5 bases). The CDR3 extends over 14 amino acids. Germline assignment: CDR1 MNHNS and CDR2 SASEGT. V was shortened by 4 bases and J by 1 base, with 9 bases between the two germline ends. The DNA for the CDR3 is TGTGCCAGCAGTGTAGCCGGGGGCACAGATACGCAGTATTTT. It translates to CASSVAGGTDTQYF.

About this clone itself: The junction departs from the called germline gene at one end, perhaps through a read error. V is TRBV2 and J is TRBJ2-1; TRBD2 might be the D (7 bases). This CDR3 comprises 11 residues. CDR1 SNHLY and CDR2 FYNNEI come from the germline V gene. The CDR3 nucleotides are TGTGCCAGCAGTGAACGACTAGGGGGGGTCTTC. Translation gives CASSERLGGVF.

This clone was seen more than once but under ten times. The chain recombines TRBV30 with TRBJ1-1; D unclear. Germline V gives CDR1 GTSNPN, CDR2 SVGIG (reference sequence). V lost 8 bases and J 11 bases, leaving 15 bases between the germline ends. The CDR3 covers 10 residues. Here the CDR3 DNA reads TGTGCCCCCGGGCGAGGGTGGGCTTTCTTT. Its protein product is CAPGRGWAFF.

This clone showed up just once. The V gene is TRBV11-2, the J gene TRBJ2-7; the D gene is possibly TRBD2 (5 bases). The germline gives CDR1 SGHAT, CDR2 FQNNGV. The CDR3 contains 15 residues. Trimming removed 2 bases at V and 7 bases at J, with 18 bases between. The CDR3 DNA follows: TGTGCCAGCAGCTTAATGGAGGCGGGTACGGGGGAGCAGTACTTC. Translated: CASSLMEAGTGEQYF.

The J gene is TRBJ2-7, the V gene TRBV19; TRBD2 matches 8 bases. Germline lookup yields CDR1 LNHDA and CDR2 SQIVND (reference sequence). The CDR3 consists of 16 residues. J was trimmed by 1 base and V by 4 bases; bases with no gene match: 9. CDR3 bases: TGTGCCAGTAGTAAAGGACTAGCCGAACTATCCTACGAGCAGTACTTC. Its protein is CASSKGLAELSYEQYF.

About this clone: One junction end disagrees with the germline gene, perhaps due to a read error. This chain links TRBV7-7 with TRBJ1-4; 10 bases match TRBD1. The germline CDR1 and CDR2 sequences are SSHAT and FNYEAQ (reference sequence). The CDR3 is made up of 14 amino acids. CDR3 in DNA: TGTGCTAGCAGCCCGGGACAGGGGTTTGAAAAACTGTTTTTT. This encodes CASSPGQGFEKLFF.

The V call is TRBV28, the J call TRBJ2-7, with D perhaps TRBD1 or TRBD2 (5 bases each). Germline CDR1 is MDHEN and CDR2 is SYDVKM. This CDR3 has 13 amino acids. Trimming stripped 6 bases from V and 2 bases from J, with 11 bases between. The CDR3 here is CASRGVWTYEQYF. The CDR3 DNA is TGTGCCAGCAGGGGGGTTTGGACCTACGAGCAGTACTTC.

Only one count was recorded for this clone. CDR3 nucleotide sequence: TGTGCCAGCAGCTTCCCGACAGGAGTTAGCTCTGGGGCCAACGTCCTGACTTTC. Translation gives CASSFPTGVSSGANVLTF. The chain is built from TRBV11-2 and TRBJ2-6, with a possible D match to TRBD1 (6 bases). The CDR3 spans 18 residues. Trimming took 3 bases from V and 0 from J, leaving 15 bases between them. Looked up from germline, CDR1 is SGHAT and CDR2 is FQNNGV.

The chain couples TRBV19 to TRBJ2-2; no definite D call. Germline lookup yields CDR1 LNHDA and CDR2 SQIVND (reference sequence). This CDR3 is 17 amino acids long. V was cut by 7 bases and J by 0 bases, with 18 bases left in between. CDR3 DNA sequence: TGTGCCAGTACCCCGCGCCCGCGGCGCGCGAACACCGGGGAGCTGTTTTTT. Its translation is CASTPRPRRANTGELFF.

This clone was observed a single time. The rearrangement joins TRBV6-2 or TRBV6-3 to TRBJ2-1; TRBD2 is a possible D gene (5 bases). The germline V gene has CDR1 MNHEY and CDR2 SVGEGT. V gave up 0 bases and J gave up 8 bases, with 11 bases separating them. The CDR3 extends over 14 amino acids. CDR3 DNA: TGTGCCAGCAGTTACTCGAAAGGGAGTCATGAGCAGTTCTTC. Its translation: CASSYSKGSHEQFF.

The CDR3 loop is CASSLDRGGSGELFF. CDR3 nucleotide sequence: TGTGCCAGCAGCTTAGATCGCGGGGGCAGCGGGGAGCTGTTTTTT. This chain joins TRBV7-6 and TRBJ2-2, with D possibly being TRBD2 (7 bases). This CDR3 has 15 amino acids. Germline CDR1 and CDR2: SGHVS and FNYEAQ. V lost 1 base, J lost 7 bases, and 13 bases lay in between.

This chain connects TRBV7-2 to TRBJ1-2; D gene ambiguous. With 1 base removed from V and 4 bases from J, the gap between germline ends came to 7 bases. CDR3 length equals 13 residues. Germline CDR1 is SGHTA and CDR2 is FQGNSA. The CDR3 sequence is CASSLDSSYGYTF. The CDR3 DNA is TGTGCCAGCAGCTTAGACAGTTCCTATGGCTACACCTTC.

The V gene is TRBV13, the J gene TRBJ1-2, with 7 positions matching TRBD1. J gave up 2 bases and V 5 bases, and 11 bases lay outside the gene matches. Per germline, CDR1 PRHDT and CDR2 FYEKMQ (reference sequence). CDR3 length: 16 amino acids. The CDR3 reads CASSRRKTGSNYGYTF. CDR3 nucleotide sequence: TGTGCCAGCAGCAGAAGGAAGACAGGGAGCAACTATGGCTACACCTTC.

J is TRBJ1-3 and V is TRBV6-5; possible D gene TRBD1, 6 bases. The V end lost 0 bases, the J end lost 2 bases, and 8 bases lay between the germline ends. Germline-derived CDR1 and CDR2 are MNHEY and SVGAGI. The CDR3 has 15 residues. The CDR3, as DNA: TGTGCCAGCAGTTACTCTCCAGGGGCTGGAAACACCATATATTTT. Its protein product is CASSYSPGAGNTIYF.

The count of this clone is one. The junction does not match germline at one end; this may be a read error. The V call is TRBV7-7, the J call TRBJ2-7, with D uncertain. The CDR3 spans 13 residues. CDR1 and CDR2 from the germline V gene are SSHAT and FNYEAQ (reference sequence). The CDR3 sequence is CASSAVPNTEQYF. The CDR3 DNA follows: TGTGCTAGCAGCGCAGTCCCGAACACCGAGCAGTACTTC.

The CDR3 sequence: CASSSPDGYEQYF. CDR3 in DNA: TGCGCCAGCAGCTCCCCGGACGGCTACGAGCAGTACTTC. The J gene is TRBJ2-7, the V gene TRBV5-1; D is undetermined. Trimming removed 3 bases at V and 3 bases at J, with 10 bases between. CDR1 SGHRS and CDR2 YFSETQ come from the germline V gene. The CDR3 totals 13 residues. Based on the CDR3 plus reference TRBV5-1 and TRBJ2-7, the full variable domain is KAGVTQTPRYLIKTRGQQVTLSCSPISGHRSVSWYQQTPGQGLQFLFEYFSETQRNKGNFPGRFSGRQFSNSRSEMNVSTLELGDSALYLCASSSPDGYEQYFGPGTRLTVT.

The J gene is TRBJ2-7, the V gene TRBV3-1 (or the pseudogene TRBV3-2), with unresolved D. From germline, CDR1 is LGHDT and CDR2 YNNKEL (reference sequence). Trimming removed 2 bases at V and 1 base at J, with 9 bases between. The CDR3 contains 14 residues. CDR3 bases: TGTGCCAGCAGCCAAAAACTATCTTCCTACGAGCAGTACTTC. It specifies CASSQKLSSYEQYF.

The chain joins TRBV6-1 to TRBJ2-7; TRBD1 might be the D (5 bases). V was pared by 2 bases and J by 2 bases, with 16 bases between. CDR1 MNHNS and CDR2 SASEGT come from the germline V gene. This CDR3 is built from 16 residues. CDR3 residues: CASSERTDSSPYEQYF. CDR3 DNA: TGTGCCAGCAGTGAACGCACAGACAGTAGCCCCTACGAGCAGTACTTC.

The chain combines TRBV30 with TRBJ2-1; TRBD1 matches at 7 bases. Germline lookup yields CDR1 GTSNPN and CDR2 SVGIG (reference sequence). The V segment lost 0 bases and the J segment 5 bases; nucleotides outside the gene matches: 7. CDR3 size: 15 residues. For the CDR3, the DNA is TGTGCCTGGAGTGTAAGACAGGGAACCAACAATGAGCAGTTCTTC. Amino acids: CAWSVRQGTNNEQFF. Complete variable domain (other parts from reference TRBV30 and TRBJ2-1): SQTIHQWPATLVQPVGSPLSLECTVEGTSNPNLYWYRQAAGRGLQLLFYSVGIGQISSEVPQNLSASRPQDRQFILSSKKLLLSDSGFYLCAWSVRQGTNNEQFFGPGTRLTVL.

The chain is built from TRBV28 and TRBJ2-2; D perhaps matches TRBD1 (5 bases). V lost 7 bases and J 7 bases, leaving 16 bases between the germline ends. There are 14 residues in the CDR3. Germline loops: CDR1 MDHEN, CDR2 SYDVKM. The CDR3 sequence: CASTRSGFGGELFF. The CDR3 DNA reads TGTGCCAGCACACGATCAGGGTTCGGCGGGGAGCTGTTTTTT.

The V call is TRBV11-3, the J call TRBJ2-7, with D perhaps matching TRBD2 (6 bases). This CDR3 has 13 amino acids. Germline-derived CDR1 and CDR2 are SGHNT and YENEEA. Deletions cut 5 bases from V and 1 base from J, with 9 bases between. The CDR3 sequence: CASSPGTSYEQYF. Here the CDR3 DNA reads TGTGCCAGCAGCCCAGGGACTTCCTACGAGCAGTACTTC.

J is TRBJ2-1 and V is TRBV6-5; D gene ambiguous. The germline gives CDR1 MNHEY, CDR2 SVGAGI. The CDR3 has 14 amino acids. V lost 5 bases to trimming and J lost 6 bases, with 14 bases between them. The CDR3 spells CASSPGPQPNEQFF. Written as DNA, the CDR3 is TGTGCCAGCAGTCCCGGGCCGCAGCCCAATGAGCAGTTCTTC.

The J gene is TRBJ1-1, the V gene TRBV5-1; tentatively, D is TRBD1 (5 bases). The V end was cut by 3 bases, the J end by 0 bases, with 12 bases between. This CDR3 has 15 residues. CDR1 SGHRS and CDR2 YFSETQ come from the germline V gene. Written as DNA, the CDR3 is TGCGCCAGCAGCTCGGGAAGGGGACTGAACACTGAAGCTTTCTTT. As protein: CASSSGRGLNTEAFF.

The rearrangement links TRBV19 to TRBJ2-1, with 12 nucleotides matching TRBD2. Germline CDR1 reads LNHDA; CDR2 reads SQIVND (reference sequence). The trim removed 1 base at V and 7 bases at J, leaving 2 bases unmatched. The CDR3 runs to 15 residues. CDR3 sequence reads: CASSIATSGSNEQFF. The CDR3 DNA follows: TGTGCCAGTAGTATAGCGACTAGCGGGAGTAATGAGCAGTTCTTC.

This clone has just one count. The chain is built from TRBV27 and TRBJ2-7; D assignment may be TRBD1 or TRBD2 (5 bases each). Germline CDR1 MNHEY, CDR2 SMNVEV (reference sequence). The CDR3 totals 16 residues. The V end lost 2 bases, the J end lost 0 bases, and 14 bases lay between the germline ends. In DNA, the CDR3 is TGTGCCAGCAGTTTAGGTACTGGGGGTAGCTCCTACGAGCAGTACTTC. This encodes CASSLGTGGSSYEQYF.

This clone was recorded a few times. The CDR3 here is CASSFGGNGYTF. The DNA for the CDR3 is TGTGCCAGCAGCTTTGGGGGGAACGGCTACACCTTC. The V and J genes are TRBV11-3 and TRBJ1-2, with D possibly matching TRBD1 (5 bases). Germline values: CDR1 SGHNT, CDR2 YENEEA. Trimming shortened V by 3 bases and J by 8 bases, and 10 bases separated the two germline ends. The CDR3 loop spans 12 amino acids.

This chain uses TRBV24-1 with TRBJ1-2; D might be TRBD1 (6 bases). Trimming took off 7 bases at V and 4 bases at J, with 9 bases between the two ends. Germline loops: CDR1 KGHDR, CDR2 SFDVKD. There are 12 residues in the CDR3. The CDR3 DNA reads TGTGCCACCAGGAGGACAGTCTATGGCTACACCTTC. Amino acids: CATRRTVYGYTF.

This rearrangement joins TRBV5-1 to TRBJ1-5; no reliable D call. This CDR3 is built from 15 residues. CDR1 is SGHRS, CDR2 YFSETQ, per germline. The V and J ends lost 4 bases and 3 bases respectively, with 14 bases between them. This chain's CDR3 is CASSPGGQANQPQHF. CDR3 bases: TGCGCCAGCAGCCCTGGAGGGCAGGCCAATCAGCCCCAGCATTTT. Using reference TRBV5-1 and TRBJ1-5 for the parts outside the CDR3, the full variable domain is KAGVTQTPRYLIKTRGQQVTLSCSPISGHRSVSWYQQTPGQGLQFLFEYFSETQRNKGNFPGRFSGRQFSNSRSEMNVSTLELGDSALYLCASSPGGQANQPQHFGDGTRLSIL.